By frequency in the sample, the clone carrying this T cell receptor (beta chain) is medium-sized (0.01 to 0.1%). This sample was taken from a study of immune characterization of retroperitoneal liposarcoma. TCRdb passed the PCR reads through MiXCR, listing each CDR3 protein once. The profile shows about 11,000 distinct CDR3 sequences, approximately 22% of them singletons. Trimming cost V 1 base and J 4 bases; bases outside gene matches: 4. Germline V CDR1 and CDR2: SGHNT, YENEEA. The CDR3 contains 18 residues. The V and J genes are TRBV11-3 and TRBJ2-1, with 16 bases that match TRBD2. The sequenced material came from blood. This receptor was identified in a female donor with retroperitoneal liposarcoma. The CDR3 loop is CASSLGGTSGRVYNEQFF. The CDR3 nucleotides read TGTGCCAGCAGCTTAGGGGGGACTAGCGGGAGGGTTTACAATGAGCAGTTCTTC. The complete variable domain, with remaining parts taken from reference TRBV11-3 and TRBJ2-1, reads EAGVVQSPRYKIIEKKQPVAFWCNPISGHNTLYWYLQNLGQGPELLIRYENEEAVDDSQLPKDRFSAERLKGVDSTLKIQPAELGDSAVYLCASSLGGTSGRVYNEQFFGPGTRLTVL.